Following are 16 T cell receptor beta chains from one sample sequenced in a study of T cell repertoires in cytomegalovirus infection. In TCRdb, the reads were re-called with MiXCR into one record per CDR3 protein. The sample includes around 210,000 distinct CDR3 sequences, about 7% of them seen just once. Material: PBMCs. Receptors originate from a human donor in good health (CMV status not recorded). Some clones in this sample may be carry-over from other donors' samples.

This clonotype was observed at least ten times. The chain uses TRBV7-8 and TRBJ1-5; 10 bases map to TRBD1. V gave up 5 bases and J gave up 0 bases; unmatched junction bases: 7. In germline, CDR1 is SGHVS, CDR2 FQNEAQ. This CDR3 has 17 amino acids. The CDR3 nucleotides read TGTGCCAGCAGCGTCGGACAGGGGGGATATAGCAATCAGCCCCAGCATTTT. Encoded protein: CASSVGQGGYSNQPQHF.

At least ten counts were recorded for this clonotype. The rearrangement joins TRBV2 to TRBJ2-5; 11 nucleotides agree with TRBD2. This CDR3 comprises 15 residues. Trimming took 8 bases from V and 2 from J; bases not matched to a gene: 7. CDR1 is SNHLY, CDR2 FYNNEI, per germline. The CDR3 here is CASVPRTSGQETQYF. CDR3 DNA: TGTGCCAGCGTCCCGAGGACTAGCGGGCAAGAGACCCAGTACTTC.

The genes are TRBV19 and TRBJ2-2; TRBD1 aligns across 8 bases. CDR3 size: 16 residues. CDR1 and CDR2 (germline): LNHDA, SQIVND (reference sequence). The J segment lost 4 bases and the V segment lost 3 bases, leaving 7 bases of the junction unmatched. The CDR3 nucleotides are TGTGCCAGTAGTATCAGGACAGGGCGCAGCACCGGGGAGCTGTTTTTT. Translated, it gives CASSIRTGRSTGELFF.

This clonotype was counted ten times or more. The rearrangement uses TRBV12-3 or TRBV12-4 and TRBJ2-2, with 8 bases aligning to TRBD2. This CDR3 is 14 amino acids long. J was trimmed by 6 bases and V by 11 bases; bases with no gene match: 11. DNA of the CDR3: TGTGCCGCCGGGGGGGTCGGCGCTGCCGGGGAGCTGTTTTTT. Its protein is CAAGGVGAAGELFF.

This clonotype appeared many times. The chain employs TRBV4-1 and TRBJ2-3; TRBD2 matches 7 bases. The V gene's germline CDR1 is MGHRA and CDR2 YSYEKL. The CDR3 has 16 residues. Unmatched junction bases numbered 6, after V lost 0 bases and J lost 3 bases. The CDR3 sequence: CASSQDEAGRTDTQYF. In DNA form, the CDR3 reads TGCGCCAGCAGCCAAGATGAGGCCGGGAGGACAGATACGCAGTATTTT.

This clonotype turned up a few times. The chain combines TRBV29-1 with TRBJ2-3; a weak D match, TRBD1 (5 bases). The length of the CDR3 is 14 residues. In germline, CDR1 is SQVTM, CDR2 ANQGSEA. Trimming stripped 5 bases from V and 1 base from J, with 13 bases between. CDR3 in DNA: TGCAGCGTTAGGGAAGGGGTGGGCACAGATACGCAGTATTTT. Residues: CSVREGVGTDTQYF.

This clonotype has a count of ten or more. The chain joins TRBV7-2 to TRBJ1-1, with D unresolved. Trimming left V 5 bases short and J 5 bases short, with 12 bases between. Germline CDR1 and CDR2: SGHTA and FQGNSA. The CDR3 length is 13 residues. The CDR3 DNA reads as TGTGCCAGCAGCATTATCGAGGTTACTGAAGCTTTCTTT. Amino acids: CASSIIEVTEAFF.

This clonotype came up many times. DNA for the CDR3: TGTGCCAGCAGTTCGTCTGGGACAGGGAAGAACGAGCAGTACTTC. Amino acids: CASSSSGTGKNEQYF. The genes are TRBV6-6 and TRBJ2-7; 9 nucleotides align to TRBD1. The V and J ends lost 4 bases and 5 bases, in that order; junction bases with no gene match: 9. This CDR3 has 15 amino acids. Per the germline V gene, CDR1 is MNHNY and CDR2 is SVGAGI (reference sequence).

This clonotype has ten or more counts. The V gene is TRBV5-1, the J gene TRBJ1-5; no reliable D call. V gave up 0 bases and J gave up 0 bases, with 4 bases separating them. The CDR3 has 14 amino acids. Looked up from germline, CDR1 is SGHRS and CDR2 is YFSETQ. In nucleotides, the CDR3 is TGCGCCAGCAGCTTGGGTTTTAGCAATCAGCCCCAGCATTTT. Translating gives CASSLGFSNQPQHF.

This clonotype was counted at least ten times. The chain uses TRBV4-1 and TRBJ1-5; weak D call: TRBD1 (6 bases). V was pared by 3 bases and J by 6 bases, with 18 bases between. The germline V gene has CDR1 MGHRA and CDR2 YSYEKL. This CDR3 is 16 amino acids long. Here the CDR3 reads CASSQSTGTDFQPQHF. CDR3 coding DNA: TGCGCCAGCAGCCAGTCCACAGGGACGGACTTTCAGCCCCAGCATTTT.

This clonotype came up many times. The chain combines TRBV12-3 or TRBV12-4 with TRBJ2-3; unclear D gene. Trimming left V 2 bases short and J 4 bases short, with 7 bases between. The CDR3 has 13 amino acids. The CDR3 sequence is CASSLWSADTQYF. CDR3 DNA: TGTGCCAGCAGTTTATGGAGCGCAGATACGCAGTATTTT.

The table lists this clonotype with many counts. V usage is TRBV12-3 or TRBV12-4 and J usage is TRBJ1-4; D remains ambiguous. The V end lost 5 bases, the J end lost 10 bases, and 17 bases lay between the germline ends. This CDR3 has 14 amino acids. Here the CDR3 reads CASSPNLAGVKLFF. CDR3 sequence (DNA): TGTGCCAGCAGTCCAAACCTAGCCGGAGTAAAACTGTTTTTT.

This clonotype was recorded many times. The chain joins TRBV7-2 to TRBJ2-5; TRBD2 matches 7 bases. J gave up 1 base and V 6 bases, and 2 bases lay outside the gene matches. This CDR3 is built from 13 residues. Germline CDR1 SGHTA, CDR2 FQGNSA. CDR3 coding DNA: TGTGCCAGCAGTCGACTAGCCCAAGAGACCCAGTACTTC. It codes for CASSRLAQETQYF. The whole variable domain, filled in from reference TRBV7-2 and TRBJ2-5, reads GAGVSQSPSNKVTEKGKDVELRCDPISGHTALYWYRQSLGQGLEFLIYFQGNSAPDKSGLPSDRFSAERTGGSVSTLTIQRTQQEDSAVYLCASSRLAQETQYFGPGTRLLVL.

This clonotype was detected ten times or more. CDR3 sequence: CASNLAGVTYEQYF. CDR3 nucleotide sequence: TGTGCCAGCAACCTAGCGGGGGTTACCTACGAGCAGTACTTC. The chain recombines TRBV7-2 with TRBJ2-7; TRBD2 matches at 10 bases. CDR3 length: 14 amino acids. Germline CDR1 reads SGHTA; CDR2 reads FQGNSA. Trimming cost V 7 bases and J 2 bases; bases outside gene matches: 5.

This clonotype was recorded at least ten times. The chain couples TRBV7-2 to TRBJ2-3; 10 bases fit TRBD2. J gave up 2 bases and V 2 bases, and 7 bases lay outside the gene matches. From germline, CDR1 is SGHTA and CDR2 FQGNSA. The CDR3 is made up of 17 amino acids. The CDR3 loop is CASSLPVAGGFTDTQYF. In nucleotides, the CDR3 is TGTGCCAGCAGCTTACCCGTAGCGGGGGGATTCACAGATACGCAGTATTTT.

The chain joins TRBV4-2 to TRBJ2-1; maybe TRBD2 (7 bases). There are 17 residues in the CDR3. V was cut by 0 bases and J by 5 bases, with 17 bases left in between. Germline loops: CDR1 LGHNA, CDR2 YNFKEQ. As DNA, the CDR3 is TGTGCCAGCAGCCAAGAAACAAGGCGGGGGCATCACAATGAGCAGTTCTTC. This gives the protein CASSQETRRGHHNEQFF.